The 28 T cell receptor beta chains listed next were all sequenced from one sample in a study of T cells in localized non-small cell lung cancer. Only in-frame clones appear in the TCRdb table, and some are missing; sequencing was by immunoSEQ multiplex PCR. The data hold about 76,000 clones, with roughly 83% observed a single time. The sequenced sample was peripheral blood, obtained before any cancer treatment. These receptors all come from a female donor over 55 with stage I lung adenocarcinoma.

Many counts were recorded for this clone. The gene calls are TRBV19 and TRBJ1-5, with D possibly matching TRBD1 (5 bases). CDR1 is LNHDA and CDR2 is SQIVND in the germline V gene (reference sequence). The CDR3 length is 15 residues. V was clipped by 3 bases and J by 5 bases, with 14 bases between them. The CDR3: CASSIPGLAYQPQHF. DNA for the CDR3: TGTGCCAGTAGTATTCCGGGACTAGCTTATCAGCCCCAGCATTTT.

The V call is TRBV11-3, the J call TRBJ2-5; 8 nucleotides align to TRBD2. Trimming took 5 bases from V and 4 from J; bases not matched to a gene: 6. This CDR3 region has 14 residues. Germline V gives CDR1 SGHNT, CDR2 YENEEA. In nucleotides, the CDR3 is TGTGCCAGCAGCCCCACGGGGGGGCTAGAGACCCAGTACTTC. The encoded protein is CASSPTGGLETQYF.

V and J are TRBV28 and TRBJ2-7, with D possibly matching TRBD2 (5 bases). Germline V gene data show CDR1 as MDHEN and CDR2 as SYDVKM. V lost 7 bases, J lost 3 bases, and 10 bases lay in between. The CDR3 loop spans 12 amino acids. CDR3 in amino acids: CASTGNGYEQYF. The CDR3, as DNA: TGTGCCAGCACCGGGAATGGCTACGAGCAGTACTTC.

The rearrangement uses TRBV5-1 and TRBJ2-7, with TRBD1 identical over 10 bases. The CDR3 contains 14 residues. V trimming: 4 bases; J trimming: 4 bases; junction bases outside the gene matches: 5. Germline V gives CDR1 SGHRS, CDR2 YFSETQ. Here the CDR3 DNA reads TGCGCCAGCAGCCAGGGACAGGGGCTGTACGAGCAGTACTTC. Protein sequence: CASSQGQGLYEQYF.

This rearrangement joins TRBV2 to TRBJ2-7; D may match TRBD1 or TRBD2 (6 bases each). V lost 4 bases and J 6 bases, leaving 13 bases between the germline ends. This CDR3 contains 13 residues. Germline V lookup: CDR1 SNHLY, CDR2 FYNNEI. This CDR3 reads CASSVGRGGEQYF. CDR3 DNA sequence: TGTGCCAGCAGTGTGGGCAGGGGAGGCGAGCAGTACTTC.

The chain's CDR3 is CASSYSLLQSYEQYF. CDR3 sequence (DNA): TGTGCCAGCAGCTATAGCCTTCTCCAGTCCTACGAGCAGTACTTC. The rearrangement joins TRBV11-2 to TRBJ2-7, with D uncertain. Trimming took off 4 bases at V and 1 base at J, with 14 bases between the two ends. The V gene's germline CDR1 is SGHAT and CDR2 FQNNGV. The CDR3 covers 15 residues.

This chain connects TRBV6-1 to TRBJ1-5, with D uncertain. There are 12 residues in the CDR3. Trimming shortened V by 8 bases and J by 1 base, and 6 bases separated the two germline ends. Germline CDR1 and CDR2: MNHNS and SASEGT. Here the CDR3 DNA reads TGTGCCAGCCAGGAGAGCAATCAGCCCCAGCATTTT. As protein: CASQESNQPQHF.

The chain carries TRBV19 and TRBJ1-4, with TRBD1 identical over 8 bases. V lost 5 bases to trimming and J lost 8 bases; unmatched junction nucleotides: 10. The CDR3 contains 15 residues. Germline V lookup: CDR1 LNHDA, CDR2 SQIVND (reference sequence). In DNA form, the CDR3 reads TGTGCCAGTAGTTCACCCCCAGGGGGCGGCGAAAAACTGTTTTTT. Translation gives CASSSPPGGGEKLFF. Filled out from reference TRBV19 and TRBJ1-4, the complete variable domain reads DGGITQSPKYLFRKEGQNVTLSCEQNLNHDAMYWYRQDPGQGLRLIYYSQIVNDFQKGDIAEGYSVSREKKESFPLTVTSAQKNPTAFYLCASSSPPGGGEKLFFGSGTQLSVL.

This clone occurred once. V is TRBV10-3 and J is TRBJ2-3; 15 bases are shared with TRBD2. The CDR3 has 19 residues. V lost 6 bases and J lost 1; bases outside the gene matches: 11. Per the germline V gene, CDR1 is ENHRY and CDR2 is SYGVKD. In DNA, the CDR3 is TGTGCCATCAGCGAACAGGGGACTAGCGGGGGGCTAGGCACAGATACGCAGTATTTT. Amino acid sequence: CAISEQGTSGGLGTDTQYF.

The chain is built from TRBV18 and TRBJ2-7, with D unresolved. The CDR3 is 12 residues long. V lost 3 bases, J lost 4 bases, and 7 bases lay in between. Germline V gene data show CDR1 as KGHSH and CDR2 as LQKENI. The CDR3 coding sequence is TGTGCCAGCTCACCTTTGACGTACGAGCAGTACTTC. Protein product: CASSPLTYEQYF.

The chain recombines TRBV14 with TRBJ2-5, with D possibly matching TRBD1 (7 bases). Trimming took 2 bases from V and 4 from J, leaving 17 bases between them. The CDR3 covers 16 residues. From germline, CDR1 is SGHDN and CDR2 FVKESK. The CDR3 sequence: CASSQPFSQGGETQYF. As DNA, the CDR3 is TGTGCCAGCAGCCAACCTTTCTCTCAGGGGGGAGAGACCCAGTACTTC.

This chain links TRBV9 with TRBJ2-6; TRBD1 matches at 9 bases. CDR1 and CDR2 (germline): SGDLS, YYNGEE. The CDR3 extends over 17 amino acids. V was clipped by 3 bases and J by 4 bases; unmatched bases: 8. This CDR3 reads CASSAGQGLVGANVLTF. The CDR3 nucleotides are TGTGCCAGCAGCGCGGGACAGGGTCTGGTCGGGGCCAACGTCCTGACTTTC.

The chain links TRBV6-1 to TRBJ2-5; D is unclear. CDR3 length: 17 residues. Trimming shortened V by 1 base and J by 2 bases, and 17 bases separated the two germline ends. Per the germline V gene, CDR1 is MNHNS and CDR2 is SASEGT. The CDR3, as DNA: TGTGCCAGCAGTGAAGTAAAGCTGGGATACTTACAAGAGACCCAGTACTTC. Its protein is CASSEVKLGYLQETQYF.

The CDR3 bases are TGTGCCAGCGGTCCTAGAGGCCGCATACCCGGGGAGCTGTTTTTT. Protein: CASGPRGRIPGELFF. The chain recombines TRBV6-4 with TRBJ2-2; D unresolved. Germline V gene lookup returns CDR1 MRHNA and CDR2 SNTAGT. Trimming removed 8 bases from V and 6 bases from J, with 19 bases in between. There are 15 residues in the CDR3.

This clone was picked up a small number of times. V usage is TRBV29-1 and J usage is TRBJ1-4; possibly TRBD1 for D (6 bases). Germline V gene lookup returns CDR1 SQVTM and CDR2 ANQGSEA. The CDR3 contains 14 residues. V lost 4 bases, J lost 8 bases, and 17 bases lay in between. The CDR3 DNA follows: TGCAGCGTTGCTTTGGCGGACAGAAGGGAAAAACTGTTTTTT. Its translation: CSVALADRREKLFF.

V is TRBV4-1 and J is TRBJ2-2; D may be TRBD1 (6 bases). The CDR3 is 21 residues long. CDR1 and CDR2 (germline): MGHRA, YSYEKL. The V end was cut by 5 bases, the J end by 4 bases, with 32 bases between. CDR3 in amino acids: CASSNRRRPGPGTKVTGELFF. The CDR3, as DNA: TGCGCCAGCAGCAACCGACGACGACCGGGACCCGGGACAAAGGTCACCGGGGAGCTGTTTTTT.

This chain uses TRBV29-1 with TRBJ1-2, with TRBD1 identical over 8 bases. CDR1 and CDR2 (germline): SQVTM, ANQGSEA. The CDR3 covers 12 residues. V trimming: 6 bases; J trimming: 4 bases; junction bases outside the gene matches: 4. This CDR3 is CSVADRGYGYTF. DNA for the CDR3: TGCAGCGTGGCAGACAGGGGCTATGGCTACACCTTC.

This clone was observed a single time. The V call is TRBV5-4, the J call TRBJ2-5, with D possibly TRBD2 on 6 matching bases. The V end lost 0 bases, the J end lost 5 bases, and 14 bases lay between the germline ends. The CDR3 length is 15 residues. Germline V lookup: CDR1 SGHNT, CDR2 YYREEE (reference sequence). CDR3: CASSLETRGGETQYF. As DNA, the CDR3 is TGTGCCAGCAGCTTGGAAACGCGGGGCGGGGAGACCCAGTACTTC.

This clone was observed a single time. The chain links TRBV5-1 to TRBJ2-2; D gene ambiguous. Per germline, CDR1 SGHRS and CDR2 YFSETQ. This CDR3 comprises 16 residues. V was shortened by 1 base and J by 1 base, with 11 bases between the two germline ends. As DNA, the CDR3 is TGCGCCAGCAGCTTGAAGCCGGGCTGGAACACCGGGGAGCTGTTTTTT. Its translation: CASSLKPGWNTGELFF.

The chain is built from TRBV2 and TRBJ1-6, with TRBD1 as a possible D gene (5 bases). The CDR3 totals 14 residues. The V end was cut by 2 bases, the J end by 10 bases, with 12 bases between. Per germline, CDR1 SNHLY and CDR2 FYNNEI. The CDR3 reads CASSETVGASPLHF. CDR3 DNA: TGTGCCAGCAGTGAAACGGTCGGGGCCTCACCCCTCCACTTT.

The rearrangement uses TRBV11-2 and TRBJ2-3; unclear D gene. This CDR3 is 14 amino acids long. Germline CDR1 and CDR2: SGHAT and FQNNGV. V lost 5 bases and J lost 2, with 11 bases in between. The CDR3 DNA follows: TGTGCCAGCAGCAGAGTGGGTTCCACAGATACGCAGTATTTT. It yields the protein CASSRVGSTDTQYF.

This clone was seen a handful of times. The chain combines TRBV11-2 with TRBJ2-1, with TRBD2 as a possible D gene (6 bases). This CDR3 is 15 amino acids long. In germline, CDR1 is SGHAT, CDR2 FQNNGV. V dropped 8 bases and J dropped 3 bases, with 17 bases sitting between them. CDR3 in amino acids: CASSGNAGFYNEQFF. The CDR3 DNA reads TGTGCCAGCTCGGGTAATGCGGGATTCTACAATGAGCAGTTCTTC.

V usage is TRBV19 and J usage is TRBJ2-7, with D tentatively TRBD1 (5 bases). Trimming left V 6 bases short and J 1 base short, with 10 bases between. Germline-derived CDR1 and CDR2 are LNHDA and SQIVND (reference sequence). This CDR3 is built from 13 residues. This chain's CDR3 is CASSPTVSYEQYF. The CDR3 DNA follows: TGTGCCAGTAGCCCGACAGTTTCCTACGAGCAGTACTTC.

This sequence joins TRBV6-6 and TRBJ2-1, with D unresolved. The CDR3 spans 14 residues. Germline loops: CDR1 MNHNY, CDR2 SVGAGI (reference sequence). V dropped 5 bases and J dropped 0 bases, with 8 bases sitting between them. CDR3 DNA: TGTGCCAGCAGTGGGGTGAGCTCCTACAATGAGCAGTTCTTC. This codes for CASSGVSSYNEQFF.

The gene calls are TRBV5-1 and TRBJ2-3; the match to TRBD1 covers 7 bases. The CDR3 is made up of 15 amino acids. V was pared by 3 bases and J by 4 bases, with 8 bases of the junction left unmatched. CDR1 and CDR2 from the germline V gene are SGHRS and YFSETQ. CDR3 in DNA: TGCGCCAGCAGCTACCGACAGGGCTTCGCAGATACGCAGTATTTT. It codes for CASSYRQGFADTQYF.

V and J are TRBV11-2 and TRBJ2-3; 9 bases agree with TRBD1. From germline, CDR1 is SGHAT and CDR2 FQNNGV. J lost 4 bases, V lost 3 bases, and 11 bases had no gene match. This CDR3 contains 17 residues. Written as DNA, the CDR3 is TGTGCCAGCAGCTTGGACGGTTGGGACAGGGAGGCAGATACGCAGTATTTT. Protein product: CASSLDGWDREADTQYF.

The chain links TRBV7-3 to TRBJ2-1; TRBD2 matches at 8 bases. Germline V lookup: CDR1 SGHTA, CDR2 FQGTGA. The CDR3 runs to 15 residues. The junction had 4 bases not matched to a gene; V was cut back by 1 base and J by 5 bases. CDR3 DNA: TGTGCCAGCAGCTTAATACTAGCGGAGAACAATGAGCAGTTCTTC. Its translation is CASSLILAENNEQFF.

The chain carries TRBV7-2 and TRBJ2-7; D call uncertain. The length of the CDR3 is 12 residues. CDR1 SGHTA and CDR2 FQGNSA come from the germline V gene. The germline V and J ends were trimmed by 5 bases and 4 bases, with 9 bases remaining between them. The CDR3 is CASSPHQYEQYF. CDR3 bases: TGTGCCAGCAGCCCACATCAATACGAGCAGTACTTC.